The T cell receptor (beta chain) under discussion was sequenced for a study of T cell changes during pregnancy in multiple sclerosis. Germline CDR1 LNHNV, CDR2 YYDKDF (reference sequence). Germline trimming cut 1 base from V and 4 bases from J; bases unmatched to any gene: 5. The CDR3 is 16 residues long. Using immunoSEQ multiplex PCR, the repertoire was profiled, and TCRdb retains in-frame clones only, with some absent. Of 50,000 to 65,000 clones in the sample, roughly 90% were seen once. This specimen consisted of peripheral blood, obtained after pregnancy. J is TRBJ2-2 and V is TRBV15; TRBD1 agrees at 8 bases. The clonotype originates from a female donor with multiple sclerosis, enrolled in a pregnancy study. In nucleotides, the CDR3 is TGTGCCACCAGCAGAGGGACAGGGAGTATCACCGGGGAGCTGTTTTTT. Protein product: CATSRGTGSITGELFF. Full variable domain (rest looked up from reference TRBV15 and TRBJ2-2): DAMVIQNPRYQVTQFGKPVTLSCSQTLNHNVMYWYQQKSSQAPKLLFHYYDKDFNNEADTPDNFQSRRPNTSFCFLDIRSPGLGDTAMYLCATSRGTGSITGELFFGEGSRLTVL.